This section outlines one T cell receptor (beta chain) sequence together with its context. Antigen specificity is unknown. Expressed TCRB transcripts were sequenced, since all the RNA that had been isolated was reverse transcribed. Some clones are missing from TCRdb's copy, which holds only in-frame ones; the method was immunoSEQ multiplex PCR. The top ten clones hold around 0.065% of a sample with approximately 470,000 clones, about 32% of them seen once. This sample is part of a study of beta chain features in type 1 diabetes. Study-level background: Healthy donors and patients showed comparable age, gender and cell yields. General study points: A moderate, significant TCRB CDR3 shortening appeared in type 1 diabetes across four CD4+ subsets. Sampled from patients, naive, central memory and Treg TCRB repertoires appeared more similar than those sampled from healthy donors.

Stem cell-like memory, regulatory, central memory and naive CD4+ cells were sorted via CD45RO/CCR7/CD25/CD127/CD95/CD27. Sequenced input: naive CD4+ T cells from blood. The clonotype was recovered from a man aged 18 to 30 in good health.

The CDR3 protein is CSVGLAQETQYF. CDR3 sequence (DNA): TGCAGCGTTGGACTAGCCCAAGAGACCCAGTACTTC. The chain combines TRBV29-1 with TRBJ2-5, with TRBD2 matching over 7 bases. This CDR3 is built from 12 residues. The J segment lost 1 base and the V segment lost 4 bases, leaving 0 bases of the junction unmatched. Looked up from germline, CDR1 is SQVTM and CDR2 is ANQGSEA.